Sequencing of this TCR beta chain was carried out in a study of blood T cell dynamics during melanoma immunotherapy. Sequenced by immunoSEQ multiplex PCR; TCRdb stores in-frame clones only, minus some. The sample contains some 13,000 clones, approximately 90% of which appear only once. Time point: pre-treatment baseline. Germline CDR1 is SNHLY and CDR2 is FYNNEI. The CDR3 sequence is 16 residues long. V lost 3 bases and J 5 bases, leaving 19 bases between the germline ends. The sample in question was effector memory CD8+ T cells from blood, obtained from a patient treated with checkpoint blockade. The TCR sequence derives from a human donor with melanoma. The rearrangement links TRBV2 to TRBJ2-5; D could derive from TRBD1 or TRBD2 (5 bases each). The CDR3 here is CASSDPDTGRTETQYF. For the CDR3, the DNA is TGTGCCAGCAGTGATCCGGACACGGGTCGGACTGAGACCCAGTACTTC.